This T cell receptor (beta chain) was recorded in a study of blood T cell repertoires in COVID-19. This CDR3 contains 12 residues. Germline V lookup: CDR1 MNHNS, CDR2 SASEGT. V was cut by 2 bases and J by 3 bases, with 3 bases left in between. In assigning cohorts, the study relied on participant-reported clinical history. Authors' data handling: Nucleated cell number was recorded as an estimate derived from reference gene primer amplification. This table comes from immunoSEQ multiplex PCR, and its TCRdb copy is limited to in-frame clones, with some not included. D and trimming come from the DNA, and the V and J calls and clone size come from that table. Of a few hundred thousand clones in the sample, approximately 84% are singletons; the top ten hold approximately 3.1%.

The chain carries TRBV6-1 and TRBJ2-3, with no clear D. This TCR came from a woman in her 30s who had recovered from COVID-19. The sequencing sample was made of PBMCs or T cells enriched from blood (not recorded which). The CDR3 nucleotides are TGTGCCAGCAGTGAACTAACAGATACGCAGTATTTT. This codes for CASSELTDTQYF.